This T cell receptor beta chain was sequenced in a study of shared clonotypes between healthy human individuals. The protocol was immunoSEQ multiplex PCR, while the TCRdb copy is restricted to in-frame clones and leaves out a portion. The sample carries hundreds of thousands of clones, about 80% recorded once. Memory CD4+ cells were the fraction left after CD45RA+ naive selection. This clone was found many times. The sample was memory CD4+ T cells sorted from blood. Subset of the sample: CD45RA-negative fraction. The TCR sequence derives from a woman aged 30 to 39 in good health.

CDR3 protein: CSVPTGFSSSETQYF. In DNA form, the CDR3 reads TGCAGCGTACCCACAGGGTTTTCATCCTCAGAGACCCAGTACTTC. The chain has TRBV29-1 and TRBJ2-5, with D possibly matching TRBD1 (6 bases). Germline assignment: CDR1 SQVTM and CDR2 ANQGSEA. V lost 6 bases and J 4 bases, leaving 21 bases between the germline ends. The length of the CDR3 is 15 residues.